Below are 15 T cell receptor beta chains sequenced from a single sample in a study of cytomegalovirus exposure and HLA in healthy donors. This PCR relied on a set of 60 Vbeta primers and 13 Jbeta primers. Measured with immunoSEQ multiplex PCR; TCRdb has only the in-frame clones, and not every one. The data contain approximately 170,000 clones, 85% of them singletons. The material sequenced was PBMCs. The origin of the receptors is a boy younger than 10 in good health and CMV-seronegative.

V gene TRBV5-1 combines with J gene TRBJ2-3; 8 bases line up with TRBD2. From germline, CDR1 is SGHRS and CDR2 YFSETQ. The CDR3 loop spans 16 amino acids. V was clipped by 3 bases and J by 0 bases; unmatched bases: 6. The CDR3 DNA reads TGCGCCAGCAGCTCGGGAGCGGGAGCTAGCACAGATACGCAGTATTTT. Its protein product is CASSSGAGASTDTQYF.

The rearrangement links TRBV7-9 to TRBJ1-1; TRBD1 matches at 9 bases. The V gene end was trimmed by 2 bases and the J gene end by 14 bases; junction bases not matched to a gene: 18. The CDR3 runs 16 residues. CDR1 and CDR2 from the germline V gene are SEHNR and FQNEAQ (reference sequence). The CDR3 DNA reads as TGTGCCAGCAGCTTATACCCTCGTCGGGACAGGGTGGGAGGGTTCTTT. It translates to CASSLYPRRDRVGGFF.

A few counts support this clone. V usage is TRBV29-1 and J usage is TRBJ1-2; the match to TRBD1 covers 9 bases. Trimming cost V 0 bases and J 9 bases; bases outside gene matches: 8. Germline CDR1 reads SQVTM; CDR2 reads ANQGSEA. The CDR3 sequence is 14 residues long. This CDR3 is CSVEEWNRGPSYTF. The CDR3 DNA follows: TGCAGCGTTGAAGAATGGAACAGGGGGCCGAGCTACACCTTC. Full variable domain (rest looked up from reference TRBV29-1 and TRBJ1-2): SAVISQKPSRDICQRGTSLTIQCQVDSQVTMMFWYRQQPGQSLTLIATANQGSEATYESGFVIDKFPISRPNLTFSTLTVSNMSPEDSSIYLCSVEEWNRGPSYTFGSGTRLTVV.

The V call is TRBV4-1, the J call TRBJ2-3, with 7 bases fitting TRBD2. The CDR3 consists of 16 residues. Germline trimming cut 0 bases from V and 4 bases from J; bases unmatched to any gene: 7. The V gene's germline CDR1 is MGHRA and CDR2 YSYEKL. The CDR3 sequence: CASSQDPGTSADTQYF. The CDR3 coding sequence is TGCGCCAGCAGCCAAGATCCCGGTACTAGCGCAGATACGCAGTATTTT.

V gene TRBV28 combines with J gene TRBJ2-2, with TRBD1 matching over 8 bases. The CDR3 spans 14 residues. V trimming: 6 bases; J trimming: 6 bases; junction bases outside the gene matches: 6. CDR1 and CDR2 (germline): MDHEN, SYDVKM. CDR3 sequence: CASRPDRVAGELFF. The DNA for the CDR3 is TGTGCCAGCAGGCCGGACAGGGTGGCCGGGGAGCTGTTTTTT.

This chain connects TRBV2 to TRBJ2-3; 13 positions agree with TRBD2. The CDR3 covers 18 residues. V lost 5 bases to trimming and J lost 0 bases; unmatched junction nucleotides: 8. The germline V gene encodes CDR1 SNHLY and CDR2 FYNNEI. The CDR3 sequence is CASSWTSGGSRSTDTQYF. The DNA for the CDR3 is TGTGCCAGCAGTTGGACTAGCGGGGGCTCCCGTAGCACAGATACGCAGTATTTT.

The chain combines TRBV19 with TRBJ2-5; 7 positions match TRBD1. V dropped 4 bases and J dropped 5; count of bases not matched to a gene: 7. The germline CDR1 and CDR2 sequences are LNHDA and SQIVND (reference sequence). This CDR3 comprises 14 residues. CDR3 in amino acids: CASSRQGIEETQYF. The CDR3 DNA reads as TGTGCCAGTAGTAGACAGGGAATCGAGGAGACCCAGTACTTC. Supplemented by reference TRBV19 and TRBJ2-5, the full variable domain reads DGGITQSPKYLFRKEGQNVTLSCEQNLNHDAMYWYRQDPGQGLRLIYYSQIVNDFQKGDIAEGYSVSREKKESFPLTVTSAQKNPTAFYLCASSRQGIEETQYFGPGTRLLVL.

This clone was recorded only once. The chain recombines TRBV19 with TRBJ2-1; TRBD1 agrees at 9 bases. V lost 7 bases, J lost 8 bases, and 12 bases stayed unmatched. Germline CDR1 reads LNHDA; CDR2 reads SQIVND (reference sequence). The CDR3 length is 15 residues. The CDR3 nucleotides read TGTGCCAGTACCGAGGGACAGGGAGTCCTTGATGAGCAGTTCTTC. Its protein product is CASTEGQGVLDEQFF. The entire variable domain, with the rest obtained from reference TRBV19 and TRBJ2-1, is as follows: DGGITQSPKYLFRKEGQNVTLSCEQNLNHDAMYWYRQDPGQGLRLIYYSQIVNDFQKGDIAEGYSVSREKKESFPLTVTSAQKNPTAFYLCASTEGQGVLDEQFFGPGTRLTVL.

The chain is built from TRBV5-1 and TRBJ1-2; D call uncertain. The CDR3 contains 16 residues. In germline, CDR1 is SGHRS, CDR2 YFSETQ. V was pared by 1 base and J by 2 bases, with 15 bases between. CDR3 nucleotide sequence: TGCGCCAGCAGCTTGCAGACCGGGATGAACAACTATGGCTACACCTTC. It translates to CASSLQTGMNNYGYTF.

CDR3: CASSLGSPYGYTF. CDR3 sequence (DNA): TGTGCCAGCAGCTTAGGCAGTCCCTATGGCTACACCTTC. V usage is TRBV7-9 and J usage is TRBJ1-2; the D is unclear. Germline V gene lookup returns CDR1 SEHNR and CDR2 FQNEAQ (reference sequence). CDR3 length: 13 amino acids. V lost 1 base and J 4 bases, leaving 7 bases between the germline ends.

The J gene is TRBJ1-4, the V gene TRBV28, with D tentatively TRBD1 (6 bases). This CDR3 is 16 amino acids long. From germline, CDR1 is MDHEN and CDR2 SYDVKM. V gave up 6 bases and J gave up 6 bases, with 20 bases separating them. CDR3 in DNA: TGTGCCAGCAGCCAAAGAGGGGCAGGGGATTATGAAAAACTGTTTTTT. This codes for CASSQRGAGDYEKLFF.

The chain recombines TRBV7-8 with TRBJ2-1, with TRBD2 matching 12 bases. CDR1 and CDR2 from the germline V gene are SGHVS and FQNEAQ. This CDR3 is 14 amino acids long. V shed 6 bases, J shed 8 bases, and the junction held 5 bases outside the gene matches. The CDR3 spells CASREGLAGYEQFF. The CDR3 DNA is TGTGCCAGCAGGGAAGGACTAGCGGGGTATGAGCAGTTCTTC.

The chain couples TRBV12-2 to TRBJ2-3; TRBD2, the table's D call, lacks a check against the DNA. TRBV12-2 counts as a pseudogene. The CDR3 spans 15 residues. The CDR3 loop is CASRFGGGRTDTQYF. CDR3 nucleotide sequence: TGTGCAAGTCGCTTTGGGGGGGGCCGTACAGATACGCAGTATTTT.

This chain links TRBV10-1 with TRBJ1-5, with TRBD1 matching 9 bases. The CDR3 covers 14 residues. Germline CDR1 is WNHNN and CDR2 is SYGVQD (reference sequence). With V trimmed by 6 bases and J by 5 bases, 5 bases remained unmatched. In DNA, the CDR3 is TGCGCCAGCAGGGAGGACAGGGGAGATCAGCCCCAGCATTTT. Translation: CASREDRGDQPQHF.

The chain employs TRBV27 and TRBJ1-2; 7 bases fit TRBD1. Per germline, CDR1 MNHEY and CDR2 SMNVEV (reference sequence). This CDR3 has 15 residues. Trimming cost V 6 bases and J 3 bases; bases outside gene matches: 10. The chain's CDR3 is CASSKRQGRDYGYTF. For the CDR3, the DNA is TGTGCCAGCAGCAAAAGACAGGGAAGGGACTATGGCTACACCTTC.